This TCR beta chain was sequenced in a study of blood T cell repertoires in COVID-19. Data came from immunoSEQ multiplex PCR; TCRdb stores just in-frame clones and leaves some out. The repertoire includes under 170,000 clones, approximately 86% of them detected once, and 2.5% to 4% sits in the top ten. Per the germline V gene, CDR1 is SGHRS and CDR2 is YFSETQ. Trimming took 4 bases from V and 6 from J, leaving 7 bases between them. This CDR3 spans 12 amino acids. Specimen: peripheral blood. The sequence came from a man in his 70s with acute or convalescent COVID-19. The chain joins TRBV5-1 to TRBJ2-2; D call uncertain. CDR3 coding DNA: TGCGCCAGCAGCGAGTGGTCCGGGGAGCTGTTTTTT. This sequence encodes CASSEWSGELFF.